Listed below are T cell receptor beta chains from one sample, sequenced in a study of T cell changes during pregnancy in multiple sclerosis. TCRdb's table, derived via immunoSEQ multiplex PCR, lists solely in-frame clones and lacks some. The data contain about 68,000 clones, about 90% of them singletons. Material: peripheral blood, obtained in the first trimester of pregnancy. The receptors originated from a female donor with multiple sclerosis, enrolled in a pregnancy study. The CDR3 runs from the conserved cysteine through the conserved F or W. Fields, in order: CDR3 length, V gene, CDR3 protein.

16 TRBV9 CASSTGQGPPGNEQFF
14 TRBV5-5 CASSLAGTSYEQYF
13 TRBV6-5 CASRAVSGNTIYF
14 TRBV6-6 CASSYSSGFYEQYF
14 TRBV27 CASRRQVDGSEAFF
12 TRBV28 CASIRQGDGYTF
14 TRBV4-1 CASRDGGIYTEAFF
15 TRBV15 CATSRALAGYNEQFF
13 TRBV11-1 CASSSDREGGYTF
14 TRBV19 CASQDRDNNQPQHF
12 TRBV19 CASSPSNTEAFF
15 TRBV5-6 CASSSFGQDNQPQHF
13 TRBV7-2 CASSPPSTDTQYF
14 TRBV7-9 CASSLGQVRTEAFF
21 TRBV1 CTSSQLAGGPHWLLNTDTQYF
13 TRBV18 CASSPAGNTEAFF
16 TRBV6-5 CASSSLLGQRTDGYTF
17 TRBV9 CASSAPLAGGLTDTQYF
14 TRBV2 CASSERVNTGELFF
17 TRBV5-4 CASSLGPSGGVPYEQYF
13 TRBV30 CAWSRDRGKEQYF
12 TRBV10-3 CAISAGDETQYF
16 TRBV18 CASSPKQPPSTDTQYF
21 TRBV7-6 CASSLDHLGAGTGGTTDTQYF
15 TRBV6-5 CASSYSGTGGTEAFF
18 TRBV19 CASSSSVGRPLQADTQYF
16 TRBV2 CASSMGGTNSNQPQHF
13 TRBV6-5 CASSFAGSRTQYF
13 TRBV7-6 CASSSSGGNEQFF
14 TRBV9 CASSSPVGGTEAFF
15 TRBV28 CATSPGGRSNQPQHF
15 TRBV2 CASSFLQGYGNTIYF
14 TRBV9 CASSASPGVTEAFF
17 TRBV25-1 CASSEYAAAATNEKLFF
16 TRBV19 CASSAGQGAPNYGYTF
15 TRBV27 CASSSRGSGTDTQYF
13 TRBV28 CASTGVMDTEAFF
13 TRBV5-1 CASSPLARDTQYF
20 TRBV5-1 CASSLGTLGLAVTYQETQYF
14 TRBV7-9 CASSLASPADEQFF
15 TRBV5-1 CASSLAGGRFYEQYF
16 TRBV4-1 CASSQVGTGRGYGYTF
13 TRBV2 CASNGGAGQPQHF
14 TRBV9 CASSVVPGMKTQYF
14 TRBV5-4 CASSLVQGDTEAFF
15 TRBV7-6 CASSLGDRDLYGYTF